This record looks at one TCR beta chain sequence and its context. From germline, CDR1 is SEHNR and CDR2 FQNEAQ (reference sequence). The CDR3 sequence is 15 residues long. J gave up 5 bases and V 2 bases, and 8 bases lay outside the gene matches. Profiled with immunoSEQ multiplex PCR; TCRdb holds only in-frame clones, not every one. The repertoire holds over 200,000 clones, with roughly nine tenths as singletons. The sample comes from a study of blood T cell repertoires in COVID-19. As for the study in general: Nucleic acid was either cDNA or gDNA, and it came from T cells, B-cell-depleted T cells, or PBMCs.

This receptor was obtained from a man aged 55 to 70 who had recovered from COVID-19. Material for sequencing was peripheral blood. This chain links TRBV7-9 with TRBJ2-7, with 8 bases matching TRBD1. The CDR3: CASSLRTGSDNEQYF. The CDR3 nucleotides are TGTGCCAGCAGCTTACGGACAGGGAGCGATAACGAGCAGTACTTC.